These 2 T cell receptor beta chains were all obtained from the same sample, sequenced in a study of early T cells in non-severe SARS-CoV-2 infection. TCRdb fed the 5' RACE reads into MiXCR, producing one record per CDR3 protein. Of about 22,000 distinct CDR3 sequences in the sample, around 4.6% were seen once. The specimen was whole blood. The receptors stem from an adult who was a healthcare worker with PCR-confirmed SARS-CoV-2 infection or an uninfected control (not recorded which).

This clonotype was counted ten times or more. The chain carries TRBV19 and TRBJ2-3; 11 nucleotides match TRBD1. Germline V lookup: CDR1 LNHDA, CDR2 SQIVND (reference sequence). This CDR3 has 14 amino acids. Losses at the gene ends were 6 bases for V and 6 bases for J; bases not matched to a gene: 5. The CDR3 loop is CASRQDRGRDTQYF. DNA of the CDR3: TGTGCCAGTAGACAGGACAGGGGGCGTGATACGCAGTATTTT.

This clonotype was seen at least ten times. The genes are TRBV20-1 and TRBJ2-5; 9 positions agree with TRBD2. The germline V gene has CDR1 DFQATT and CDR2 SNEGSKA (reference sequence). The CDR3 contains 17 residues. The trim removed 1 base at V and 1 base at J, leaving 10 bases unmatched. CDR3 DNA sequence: TGCAGTGCTAGAGTAGTAACCGGTAGCGGGAGCCAAGAGACCCAGTACTTC. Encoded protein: CSARVVTGSGSQETQYF.